The entry below gives a single TCR beta chain sequence along with its context. What antigen it recognizes has not been identified. No clone much larger than this one lies a single base away; base qualities are absent. This entry belongs to a study of a mutant IDH1 vaccine in newly diagnosed glioma (dated by TCRdb to 2020 to 2023). General notes on the study: Eight vaccinations were administered to patients in weeks 1, 3, 5, 7, 11, 15, 19 and 23, corresponding to visits V03 through V10. Longitudinal TCRB deep sequencing was performed for 20 to 30 treated patients wherever samples were available for exploratory analyses. Peripheral blood samples were drawn at six visits, namely V03 (baseline), V05, V07, V10, V12 and V13. Vaccination started 4-6 weeks after radiotherapy alone, or was given together with temozolomide cycles in the groups whose treatment included chemotherapy. Before enrollment, most patients had been given radiochemotherapy with temozolomide as standard therapy, while the rest had received either radiotherapy alone or temozolomide alone. Of the 25 to 35 patients who were treated, around 62% were male and approximately 38% were female, and the mean age was about 37 years.

The meaning of the sample's time point label: week 11, during vaccination. A 20-mer mutant IDH1 peptide at 300 micrograms in Montanide made up each vaccine dose, which was injected subcutaneously together with topical imiquimod. All donors had newly diagnosed IDH1-mutant astrocytomas of WHO grade 3 or 4 that showed loss of nuclear ATRX. The samples were drawn from NOA16, a multicentre, single-arm, open-label phase I trial in Germany that tested a mutant IDH1 peptide vaccine in humans for the first time. The DNeasy Blood and Tissue Kit was used to extract genomic DNA from EDTA blood for TCRB sequencing. CDR1 and CDR2, per the germline V gene (reference sequence), are LNHDA and SQIVND. The CDR3 covers 17 residues, taking in both the cysteine and the phenylalanine. Only CDR3 DNA is held: 51 bases, read in frame from base 1. Between the V and J ends, shortened by 5 bases and 3 bases respectively, the junction contains 19 bases.

The library was made by the immunoSEQ multiplex PCR assay. Rearranged TCR beta chain sequences were amplified using the hsTCRB Kit according to the manufacturer's protocol. An Illumina MiSeq was used to sequence the TCRB libraries. On the study's bioinformatics: The kit vendor's proprietary platform handled demultiplexing, trimming and gene mapping. TCRdb's version of the immuneACCESS table is confined to in-frame rearrangements and falls short of the full clone set. An unresolved V gene accounts for under half of the shortfall where checked; the remainder is of unknown origin. The DNA gave D and trimming, while V, J and clone size come from that table. In this sample the table shows around 24,000 clones, 79% of which occur a single time. Together, the top ten hold over 7% of the sample. Overall study results and their limits: Pseudoprogression appeared unrelated to alterations in the top peripheral T cell clonotypes detected by TCRB sequencing. Vaccine-induced immune responses across multiple MHC alleles were detected in approximately 93% of patients. It was noted by the authors that analyses of patient blood samples could not be reproduced owing to sample limitations. Selection of PBMC samples for TCRB deep sequencing was based on availability.

The V and J genes are TRBV19 and TRBJ2-2; the D region possibly corresponds to TRBD1 (6 bases align). This specimen was PBMCs, taken from a glioma patient whose treatment included an IDH1 peptide vaccine. This TCR was sampled from a man aged 35-49 years with glioma. The bases are TGTGCCAGTAGTGCCCGACAGACAGGAAGAGACACCGGGGAGCTGTTTTTT. This yields the protein CASSARQTGRDTGELFF. Reference TRBV19 and TRBJ2-2 proteins supply the regions before and after the CDR3; the full variable domain is: DGGITQSPKYLFRKEGQNVTLSCEQNLNHDAMYWYRQDPGQGLRLIYYSQIVNDFQKGDIAEGYSVSREKKESFPLTVTSAQKNPTAFYLCASSARQTGRDTGELFFGEGSRLTVL.